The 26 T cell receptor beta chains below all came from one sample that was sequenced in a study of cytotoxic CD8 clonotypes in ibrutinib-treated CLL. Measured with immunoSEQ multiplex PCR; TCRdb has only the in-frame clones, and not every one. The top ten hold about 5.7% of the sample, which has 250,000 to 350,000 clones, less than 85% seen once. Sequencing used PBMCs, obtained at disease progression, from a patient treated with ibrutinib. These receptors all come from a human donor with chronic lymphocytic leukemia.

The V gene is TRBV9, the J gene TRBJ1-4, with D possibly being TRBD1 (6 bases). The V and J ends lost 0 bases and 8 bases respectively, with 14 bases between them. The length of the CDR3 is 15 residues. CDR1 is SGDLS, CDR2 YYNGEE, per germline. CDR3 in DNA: TGTGCCAGCAGCGTAGCGGGGGCAGGGGACGAAAAACTGTTTTTT. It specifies CASSVAGAGDEKLFF.

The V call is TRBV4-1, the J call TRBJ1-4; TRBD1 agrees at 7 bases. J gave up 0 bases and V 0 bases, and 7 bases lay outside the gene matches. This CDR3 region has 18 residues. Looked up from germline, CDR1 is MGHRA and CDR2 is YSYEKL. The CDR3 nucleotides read TGCGCCAGCAGCCAAGAACGGCAGGGGGTTCCAACTAATGAAAAACTGTTTTTT. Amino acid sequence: CASSQERQGVPTNEKLFF.

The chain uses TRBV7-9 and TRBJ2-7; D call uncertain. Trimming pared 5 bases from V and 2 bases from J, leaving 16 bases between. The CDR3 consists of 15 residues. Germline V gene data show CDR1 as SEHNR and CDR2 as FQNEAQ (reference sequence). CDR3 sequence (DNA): TGTGCCAGCAGCCCCTCGAGTCCTGCTGCCTACGAGCAGTACTTC. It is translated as CASSPSSPAAYEQYF.

CDR3 sequence: CASRLDSSNQPQHF. Here the CDR3 DNA reads TGTGCCAGCAGACTGGACAGTTCCAATCAGCCCCAGCATTTT. The genes are TRBV2 and TRBJ1-5; D perhaps matches TRBD1 (6 bases). This CDR3 is 14 amino acids long. V lost 6 bases and J 3 bases, leaving 12 bases between the germline ends. CDR1 is SNHLY, CDR2 FYNNEI, per germline.

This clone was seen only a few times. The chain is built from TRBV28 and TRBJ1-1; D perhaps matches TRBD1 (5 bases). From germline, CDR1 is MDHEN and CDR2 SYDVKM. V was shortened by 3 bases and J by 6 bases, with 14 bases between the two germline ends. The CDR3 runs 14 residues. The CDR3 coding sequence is TGTGCCAGCAGTTTCCCGGACACCTGGGCTGAAGCTTTCTTT. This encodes CASSFPDTWAEAFF. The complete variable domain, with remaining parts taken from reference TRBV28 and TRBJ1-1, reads DVKVTQSSRYLVKRTGEKVFLECVQDMDHENMFWYRQDPGLGLRLIYFSYDVKMKEKGDIPEGYSVSREKKERFSLILESASTNQTSMYLCASSFPDTWAEAFFGQGTRLTVV.

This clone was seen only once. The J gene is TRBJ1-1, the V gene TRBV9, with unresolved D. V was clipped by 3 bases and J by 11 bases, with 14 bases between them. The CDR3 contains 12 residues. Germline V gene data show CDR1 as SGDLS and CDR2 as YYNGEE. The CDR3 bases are TGTGCCAGCAGCGAAGCGACCGGAGGGGCTTTCTTT. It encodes CASSEATGGAFF.

The chain's CDR3 is CASSIRGVETQYF. DNA for the CDR3: TGTGCCAGTAGTATAAGAGGGGTTGAGACCCAGTACTTC. The chain is built from TRBV19 and TRBJ2-5; D may match TRBD1 or TRBD2 (5 bases each). Germline CDR1 and CDR2: LNHDA and SQIVND (reference sequence). CDR3 length equals 13 residues. V dropped 2 bases and J dropped 5 bases, with 9 bases sitting between them.

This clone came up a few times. The CDR3 bases are TGCGCCAGCAGCCACCGATCAGGATCCTACGAGCAGTACTTC. This sequence encodes CASSHRSGSYEQYF. The chain couples TRBV4-1 to TRBJ2-7; no reliable D call. V lost 3 bases and J 1 base, leaving 10 bases between the germline ends. The CDR3 length is 14 residues. Looked up from germline, CDR1 is MGHRA and CDR2 is YSYEKL.

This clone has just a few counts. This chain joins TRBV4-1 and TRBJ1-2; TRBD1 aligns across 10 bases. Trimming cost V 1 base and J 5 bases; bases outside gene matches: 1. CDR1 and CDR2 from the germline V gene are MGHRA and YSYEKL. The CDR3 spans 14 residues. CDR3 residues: CASSQVGQGYGYTF. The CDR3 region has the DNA TGCGCCAGCAGCCAAGTGGGACAGGGGTATGGCTACACCTTC.

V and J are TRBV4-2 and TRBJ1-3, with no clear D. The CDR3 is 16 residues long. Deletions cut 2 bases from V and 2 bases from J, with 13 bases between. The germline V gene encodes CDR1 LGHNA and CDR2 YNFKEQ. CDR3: CASSQHTWDPGNTIYF. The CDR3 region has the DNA TGTGCCAGCAGCCAACATACCTGGGATCCTGGAAACACCATATATTTT.

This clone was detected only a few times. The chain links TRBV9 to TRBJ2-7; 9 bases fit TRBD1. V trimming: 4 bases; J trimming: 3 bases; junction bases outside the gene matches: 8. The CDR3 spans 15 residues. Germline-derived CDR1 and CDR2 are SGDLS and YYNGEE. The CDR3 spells CASSPGTGPGYEQYF. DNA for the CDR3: TGTGCCAGCAGCCCTGGGACAGGGCCGGGCTACGAGCAGTACTTC.

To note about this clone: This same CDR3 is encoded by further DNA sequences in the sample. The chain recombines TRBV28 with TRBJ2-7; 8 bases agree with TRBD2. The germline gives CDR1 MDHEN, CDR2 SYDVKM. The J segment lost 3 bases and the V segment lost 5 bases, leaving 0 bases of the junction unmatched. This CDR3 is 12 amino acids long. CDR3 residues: CASSLAGYEQYF. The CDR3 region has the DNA TGTGCCAGCAGTCTAGCGGGCTACGAGCAGTACTTC.

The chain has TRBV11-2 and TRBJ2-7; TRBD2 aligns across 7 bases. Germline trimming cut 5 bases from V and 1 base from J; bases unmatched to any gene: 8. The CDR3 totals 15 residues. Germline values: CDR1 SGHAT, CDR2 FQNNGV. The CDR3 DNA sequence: TGTGCCAGCAGCGGGTTAGCGGGCGGTTCCTACGAGCAGTACTTC. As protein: CASSGLAGGSYEQYF.

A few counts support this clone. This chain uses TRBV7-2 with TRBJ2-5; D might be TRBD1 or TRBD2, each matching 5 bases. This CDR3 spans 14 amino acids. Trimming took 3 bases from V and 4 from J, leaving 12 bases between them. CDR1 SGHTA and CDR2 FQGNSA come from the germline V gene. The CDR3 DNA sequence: TGTGCCAGCAGCTTTCCGGGGCGGAGAGAGACCCAGTACTTC. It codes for CASSFPGRRETQYF.

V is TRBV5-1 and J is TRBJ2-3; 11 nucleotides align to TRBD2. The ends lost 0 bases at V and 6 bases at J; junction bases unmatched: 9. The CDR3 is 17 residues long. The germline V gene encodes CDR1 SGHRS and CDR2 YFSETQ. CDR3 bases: TGCGCCAGCAGCTTGGGTTCTAGCGGGAGGACCTGGGATACGCAGTATTTT. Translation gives CASSLGSSGRTWDTQYF.

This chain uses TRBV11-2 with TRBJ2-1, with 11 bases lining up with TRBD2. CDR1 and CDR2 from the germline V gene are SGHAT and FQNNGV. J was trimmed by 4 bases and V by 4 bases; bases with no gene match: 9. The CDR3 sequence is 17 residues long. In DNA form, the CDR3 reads TGTGCCAGCAGCTGGGGTCCACTAGCGGGGGTTTACAATGAGCAGTTCTTC. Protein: CASSWGPLAGVYNEQFF.

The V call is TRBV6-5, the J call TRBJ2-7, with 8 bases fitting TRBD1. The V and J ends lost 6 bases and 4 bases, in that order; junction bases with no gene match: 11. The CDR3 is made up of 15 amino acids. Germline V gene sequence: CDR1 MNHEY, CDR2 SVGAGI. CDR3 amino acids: CASSRGQGDGYEQYF. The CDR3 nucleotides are TGTGCCAGCAGCCGAGGACAGGGAGATGGTTACGAGCAGTACTTC.

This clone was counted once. CDR3 nucleotides: TGCGCCAGCAGCTTGTCAGTGTCCCCCAATCGCGAGCAGTACTTC. It encodes CASSLSVSPNREQYF. The chain is built from TRBV5-1 and TRBJ2-7; D gene ambiguous. Per the germline V gene, CDR1 is SGHRS and CDR2 is YFSETQ. The V gene lost 1 base and the J gene lost 6 bases, with 17 bases spanning the gap. There are 15 residues in the CDR3.

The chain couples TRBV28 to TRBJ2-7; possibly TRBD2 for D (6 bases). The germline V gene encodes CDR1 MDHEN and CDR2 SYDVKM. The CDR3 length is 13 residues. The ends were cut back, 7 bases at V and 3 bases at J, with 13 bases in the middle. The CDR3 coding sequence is TGTGCCAGCACCGGCGGGACCGACTACGAGCAGTACTTC. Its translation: CASTGGTDYEQYF.

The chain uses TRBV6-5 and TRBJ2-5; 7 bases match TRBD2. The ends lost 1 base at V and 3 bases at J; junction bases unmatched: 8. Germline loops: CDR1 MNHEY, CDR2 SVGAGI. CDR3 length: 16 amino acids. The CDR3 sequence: CASSYYSGRGKETQYF. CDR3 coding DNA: TGTGCCAGCAGTTACTATAGCGGGCGGGGGAAAGAGACCCAGTACTTC.

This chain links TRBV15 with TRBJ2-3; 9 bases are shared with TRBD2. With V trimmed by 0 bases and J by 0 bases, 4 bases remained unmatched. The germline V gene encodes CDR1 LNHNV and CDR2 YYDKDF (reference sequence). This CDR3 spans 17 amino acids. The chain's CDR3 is CATSREASGVSTDTQYF. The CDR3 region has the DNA TGTGCCACCAGCAGAGAGGCTAGCGGGGTTAGCACAGATACGCAGTATTTT. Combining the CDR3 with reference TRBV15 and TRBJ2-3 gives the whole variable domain DAMVIQNPRYQVTQFGKPVTLSCSQTLNHNVMYWYQQKSSQAPKLLFHYYDKDFNNEADTPDNFQSRRPNTSFCFLDIRSPGLGDTAMYLCATSREASGVSTDTQYFGPGTRLTVL.

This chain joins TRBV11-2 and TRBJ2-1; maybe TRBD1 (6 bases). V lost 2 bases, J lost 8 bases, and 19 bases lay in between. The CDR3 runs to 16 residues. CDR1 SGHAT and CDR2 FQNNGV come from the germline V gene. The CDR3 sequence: CASSLSGWGRFDEQFF. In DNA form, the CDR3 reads TGTGCCAGCAGCTTAAGTGGCTGGGGGCGATTCGATGAGCAGTTCTTC.

The CDR3 bases are TGTGCCAGTAGTATAGATTCTTGGAACTATGGCTACACCTTC. Protein sequence: CASSIDSWNYGYTF. The chain links TRBV19 to TRBJ1-2; no reliable D call. In germline, CDR1 is LNHDA, CDR2 SQIVND (reference sequence). This CDR3 has 14 amino acids. Deletions cut 0 bases from V and 2 bases from J, with 7 bases between. The entire variable domain, with the rest obtained from reference TRBV19 and TRBJ1-2, is as follows: DGGITQSPKYLFRKEGQNVTLSCEQNLNHDAMYWYRQDPGQGLRLIYYSQIVNDFQKGDIAEGYSVSREKKESFPLTVTSAQKNPTAFYLCASSIDSWNYGYTFGSGTRLTVV.

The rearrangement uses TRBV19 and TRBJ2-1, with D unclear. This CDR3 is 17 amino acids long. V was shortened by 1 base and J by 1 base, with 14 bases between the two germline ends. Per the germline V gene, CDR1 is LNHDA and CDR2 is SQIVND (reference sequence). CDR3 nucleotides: TGTGCCAGTAGTATAGGTAGCTCCCCGACATCCTACAATGAGCAGTTCTTC. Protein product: CASSIGSSPTSYNEQFF.

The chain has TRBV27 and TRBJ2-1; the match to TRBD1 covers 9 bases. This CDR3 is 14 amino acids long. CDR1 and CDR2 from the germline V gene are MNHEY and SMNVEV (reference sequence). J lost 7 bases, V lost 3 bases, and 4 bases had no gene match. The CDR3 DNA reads TGTGCCAGCAGTTTGGGACAGGGAGGGAATGAGCAGTTCTTC. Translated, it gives CASSLGQGGNEQFF.

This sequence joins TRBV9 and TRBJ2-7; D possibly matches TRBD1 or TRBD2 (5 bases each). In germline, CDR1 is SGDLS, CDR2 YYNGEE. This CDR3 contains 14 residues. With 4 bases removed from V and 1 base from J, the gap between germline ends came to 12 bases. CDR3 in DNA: TGTGCCAGCAGCTTCGGGACCGGATCCTACGAGCAGTACTTC. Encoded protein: CASSFGTGSYEQYF.